This T cell receptor (beta chain) is drawn from a study of control samples from healthy donors and cancer patients. J lost 5 bases, V lost 0 bases, and 3 bases had no gene match. CDR3 length: 15 residues. CDR1 SGHRS and CDR2 YFSETQ come from the germline V gene. Measured with immunoSEQ multiplex PCR; TCRdb has only the in-frame clones, and not every one. The table includes about 130,000 clones, around 93% detected once. This sequence joins TRBV5-1 and TRBJ2-5; 11 bases agree with TRBD2. The receptor comes from a man aged 18-30 years in good health. Sequences were obtained from blood. CDR3 protein: CASSLGLAGTETQYF. CDR3 nucleotides: TGCGCCAGCAGCTTGGGACTAGCGGGGACTGAGACCCAGTACTTC.